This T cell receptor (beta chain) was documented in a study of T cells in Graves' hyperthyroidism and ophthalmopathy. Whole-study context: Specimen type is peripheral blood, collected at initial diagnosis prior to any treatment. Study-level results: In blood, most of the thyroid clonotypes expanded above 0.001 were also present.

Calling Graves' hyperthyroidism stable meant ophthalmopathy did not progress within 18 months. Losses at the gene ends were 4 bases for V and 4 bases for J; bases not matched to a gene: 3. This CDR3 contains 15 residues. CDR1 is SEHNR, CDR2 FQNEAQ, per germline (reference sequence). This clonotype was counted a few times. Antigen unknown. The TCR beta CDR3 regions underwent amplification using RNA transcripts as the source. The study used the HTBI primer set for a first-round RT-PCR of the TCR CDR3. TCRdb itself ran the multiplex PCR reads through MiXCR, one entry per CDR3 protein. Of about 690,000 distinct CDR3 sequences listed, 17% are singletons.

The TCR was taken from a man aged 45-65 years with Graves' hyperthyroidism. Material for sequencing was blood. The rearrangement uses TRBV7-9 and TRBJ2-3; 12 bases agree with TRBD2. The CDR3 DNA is TGTGCCAGCAGCTCTAGCGGGAGGGGTGCAGATACGCAGTATTTT. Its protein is CASSSSGRGADTQYF.